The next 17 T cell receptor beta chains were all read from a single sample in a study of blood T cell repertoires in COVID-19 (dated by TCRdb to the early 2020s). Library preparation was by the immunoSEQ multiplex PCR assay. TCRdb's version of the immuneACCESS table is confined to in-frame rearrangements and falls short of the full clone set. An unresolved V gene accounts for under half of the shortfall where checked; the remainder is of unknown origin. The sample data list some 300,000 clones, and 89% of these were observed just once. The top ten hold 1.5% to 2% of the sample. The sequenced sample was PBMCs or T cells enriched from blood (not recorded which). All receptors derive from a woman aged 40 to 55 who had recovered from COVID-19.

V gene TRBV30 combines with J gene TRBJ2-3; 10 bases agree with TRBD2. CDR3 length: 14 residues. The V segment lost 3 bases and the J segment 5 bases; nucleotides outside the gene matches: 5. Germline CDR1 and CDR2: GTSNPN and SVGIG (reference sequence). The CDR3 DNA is TGTGCCTGGAGGAGCGGGGGGGCCGTAGATACGCAGTATTTT. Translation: CAWRSGGAVDTQYF.

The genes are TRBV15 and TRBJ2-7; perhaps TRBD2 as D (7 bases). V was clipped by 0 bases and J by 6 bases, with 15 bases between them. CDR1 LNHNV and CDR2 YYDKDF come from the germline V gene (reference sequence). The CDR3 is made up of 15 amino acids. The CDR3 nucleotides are TGTGCCACCAGCAGAGATCTTGGAGGGGGGGTCGAGCAGTACTTC. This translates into CATSRDLGGGVEQYF.

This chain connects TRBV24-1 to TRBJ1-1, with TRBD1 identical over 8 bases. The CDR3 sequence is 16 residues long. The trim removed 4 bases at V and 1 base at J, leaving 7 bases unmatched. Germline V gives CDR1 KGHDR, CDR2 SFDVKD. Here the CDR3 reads CATSDRSGQGNTEAFF. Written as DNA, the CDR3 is TGTGCCACCAGTGACCGAAGTGGACAGGGGAACACTGAAGCTTTCTTT.

The CDR3 nucleotides read TGTGCCAGCCGGGGGAACACTGAAGCTTTCTTT. Translating it yields CASRGNTEAFF. The rearrangement joins TRBV5-4 to TRBJ1-1; the D is unclear. The V end was cut by 7 bases, the J end by 1 base, with 5 bases between. Germline loops: CDR1 SGHNT, CDR2 YYREEE (reference sequence). The CDR3 loop spans 11 amino acids. Supplemented by reference TRBV5-4 and TRBJ1-1, the full variable domain reads ETGVTQSPTHLIKTRGQQVTLRCSSQSGHNTVSWYQQALGQGPQFIFQYYREEENGRGNFPPRFSGLQFPNYSSELNVNALELDDSALYLCASRGNTEAFFGQGTRLTVV.

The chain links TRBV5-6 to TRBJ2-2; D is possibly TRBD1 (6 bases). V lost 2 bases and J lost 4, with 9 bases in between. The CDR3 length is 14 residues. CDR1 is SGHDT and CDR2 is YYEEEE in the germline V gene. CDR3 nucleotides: TGTGCCAGCAGCTTCACAGGGTTCACCGGGGAGCTGTTTTTT. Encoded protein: CASSFTGFTGELFF.

CDR3: CASSLSPTGLYGYTF. DNA for the CDR3: TGTGCCAGCAGCCTAAGCCCGACAGGACTTTATGGCTACACCTTC. The chain links TRBV4-2 to TRBJ1-2, with D tentatively TRBD1 (6 bases). Trimming took 4 bases from V and 5 from J, leaving 17 bases between them. The germline V gene encodes CDR1 LGHNA and CDR2 YNFKEQ. This CDR3 has 15 residues.

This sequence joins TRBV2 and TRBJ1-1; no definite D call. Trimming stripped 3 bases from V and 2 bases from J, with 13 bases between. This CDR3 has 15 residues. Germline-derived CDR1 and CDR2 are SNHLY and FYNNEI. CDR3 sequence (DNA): TGTGCCAGCAGTGAGGGCCCAGGTCAAAACACTGAAGCTTTCTTT. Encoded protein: CASSEGPGQNTEAFF.

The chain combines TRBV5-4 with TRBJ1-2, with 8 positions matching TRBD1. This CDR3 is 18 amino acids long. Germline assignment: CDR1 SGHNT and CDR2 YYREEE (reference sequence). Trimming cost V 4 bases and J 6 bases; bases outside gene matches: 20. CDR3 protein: CASSQGVRDRGNQNGYTF. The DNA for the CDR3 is TGTGCCAGCAGCCAAGGAGTACGCGACAGGGGTAATCAAAATGGCTACACCTTC. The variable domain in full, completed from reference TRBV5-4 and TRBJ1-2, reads ETGVTQSPTHLIKTRGQQVTLRCSSQSGHNTVSWYQQALGQGPQFIFQYYREEENGRGNFPPRFSGLQFPNYSSELNVNALELDDSALYLCASSQGVRDRGNQNGYTFGSGTRLTVV.

The CDR3 region is CASALSGTTNEKLFF. The CDR3 coding sequence is TGTGCCAGCGCTCTATCCGGGACAACTAATGAAAAACTGTTTTTT. The chain joins TRBV28 to TRBJ1-4; D remains unclear. V lost 8 bases to trimming and J lost 0 bases, with 13 bases between them. Germline V gene lookup returns CDR1 MDHEN and CDR2 SYDVKM. CDR3 length: 15 residues. Full variable domain (rest looked up from reference TRBV28 and TRBJ1-4): DVKVTQSSRYLVKRTGEKVFLECVQDMDHENMFWYRQDPGLGLRLIYFSYDVKMKEKGDIPEGYSVSREKKERFSLILESASTNQTSMYLCASALSGTTNEKLFFGSGTQLSVL.

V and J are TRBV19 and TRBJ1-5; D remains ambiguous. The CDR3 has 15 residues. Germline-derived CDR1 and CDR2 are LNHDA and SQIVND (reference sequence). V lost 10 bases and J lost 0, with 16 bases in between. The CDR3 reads CATSEGFVSNQPQHF. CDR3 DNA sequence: TGTGCCACATCGGAGGGTTTTGTTAGCAATCAGCCCCAGCATTTT.

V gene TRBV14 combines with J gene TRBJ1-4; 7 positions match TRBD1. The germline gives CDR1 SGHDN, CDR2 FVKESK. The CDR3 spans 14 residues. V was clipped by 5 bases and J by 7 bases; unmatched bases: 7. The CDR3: CASSRDRAPEKLFF. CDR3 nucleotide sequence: TGTGCCAGCAGCAGAGACAGGGCCCCTGAAAAACTGTTTTTT. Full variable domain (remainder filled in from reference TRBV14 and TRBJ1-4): EAGVTQFPSHSVIEKGQTVTLRCDPISGHDNLYWYRRVMGKEIKFLLHFVKESKQDESGMPNNRFLAERTGGTYSTLKVQPAELEDSGVYFCASSRDRAPEKLFFGSGTQLSVL.

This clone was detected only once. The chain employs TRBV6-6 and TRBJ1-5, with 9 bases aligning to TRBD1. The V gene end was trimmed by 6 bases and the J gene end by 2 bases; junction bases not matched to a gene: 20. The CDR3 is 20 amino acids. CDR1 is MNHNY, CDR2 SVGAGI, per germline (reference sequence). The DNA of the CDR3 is TGTGCCAGCAGCCCCTATAGGGGACAGGGTTGGAACCGGGGCAATCAGCCCCAGCATTTT. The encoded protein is CASSPYRGQGWNRGNQPQHF.

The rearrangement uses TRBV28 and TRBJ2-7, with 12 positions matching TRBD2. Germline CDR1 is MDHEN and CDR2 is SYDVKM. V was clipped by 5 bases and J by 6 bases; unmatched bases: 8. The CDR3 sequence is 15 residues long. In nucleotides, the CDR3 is TGTGCCAGCAGTCTAGCGGGAGGGCCCTTCCTCGAGCAGTACTTC. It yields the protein CASSLAGGPFLEQYF.

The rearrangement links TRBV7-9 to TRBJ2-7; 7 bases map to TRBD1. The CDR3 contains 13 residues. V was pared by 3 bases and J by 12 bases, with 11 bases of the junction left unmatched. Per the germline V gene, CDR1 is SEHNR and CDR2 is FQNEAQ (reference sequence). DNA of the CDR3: TGTGCCAGCAGCTTTACCCCCGGGACAGTTGCGTACTTC. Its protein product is CASSFTPGTVAYF.

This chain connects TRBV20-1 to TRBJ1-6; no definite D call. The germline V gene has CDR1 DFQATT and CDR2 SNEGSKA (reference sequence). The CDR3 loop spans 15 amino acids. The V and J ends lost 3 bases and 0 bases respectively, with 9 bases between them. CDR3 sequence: CSASGGSSYNSPLHF. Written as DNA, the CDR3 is TGCAGTGCTAGTGGCGGGAGCTCCTATAATTCACCCCTCCACTTT.

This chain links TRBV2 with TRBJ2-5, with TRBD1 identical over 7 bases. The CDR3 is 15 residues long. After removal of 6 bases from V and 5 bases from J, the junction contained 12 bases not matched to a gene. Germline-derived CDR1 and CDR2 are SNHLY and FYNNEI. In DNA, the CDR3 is TGTGCCAGCAGGGGCCCCCGGGACAGAGGGGAGACCCAGTACTTC. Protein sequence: CASRGPRDRGETQYF.

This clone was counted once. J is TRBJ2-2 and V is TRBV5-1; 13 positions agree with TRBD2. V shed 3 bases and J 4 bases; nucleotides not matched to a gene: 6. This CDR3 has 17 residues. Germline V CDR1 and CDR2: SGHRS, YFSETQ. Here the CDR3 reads CASSWGLAGTTTGELFF. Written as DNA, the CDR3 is TGCGCCAGCAGCTGGGGACTAGCGGGAACCACCACCGGGGAGCTGTTTTTT.